The clone carrying this T cell receptor (beta chain) has at least ten counts. No antigen is known for it. This entry belongs to a study of Graves' ophthalmopathy and Graves' hyperthyroidism. Germline CDR1 MRHNA, CDR2 SNTAGT. V dropped 5 bases and J dropped 6; count of bases not matched to a gene: 9. The CDR3 totals 16 residues. The study excluded patients with other autoimmune diseases, uncontrolled infections, pregnancy or lactation. Someone took the PBMCs out of 10 ml of fresh peripheral blood. Findings and limits, study-wide: Also, most clonotypes expanded in the thyroid above 0.001 frequency appeared in blood.

The TCR beta CDR3 regions underwent amplification from RNA transcripts. After a first-round RT-PCR with HTBI primers, a second-round multiplex PCR was run. Using its own MiXCR run on the multiplex PCR reads, TCRdb lists one record per CDR3 protein. The sample has approximately 410,000 distinct CDR3 sequences; about 16% are singletons. Sequenced: peripheral blood. This sequence originates from a woman under 30 with stable Graves' hyperthyroidism. The genes are TRBV6-4 and TRBJ1-5; 11 bases fit TRBD1. The CDR3 bases are TGTGCCAGCAGTCGACTTGGGACAGGGGGGAGTCAGCCCCAGCATTTT. Protein sequence: CASSRLGTGGSQPQHF.